Listed below are T cell receptor beta chains from one sample, sequenced in a study of blood T cell repertoires in COVID-19. Profiled with immunoSEQ multiplex PCR; TCRdb holds only in-frame clones, not every one. In the table there are some 190,000 clones, less than 90% of which are singletons. The sample was peripheral blood. Receptor source: a human donor in a cohort sampled during active COVID-19. The CDR3 runs from the conserved cysteine through the conserved F or W. Fields, in order: J gene, clone size, CDR3 length, V gene, D gene, CDR3 protein, CDR3 DNA. The D gene is left open where the match is weak. For some rows the clone size is stated as once, few or many, or as a class when expanded; others skip it.

J: TRBJ2-1
size: .
length: 14
V: TRBV5-1
D: TRBD2
CDR3: CASSMGLAGYEQFF
DNA: TGCGCCAGCAGTATGGGACTAGCAGGCTATGAGCAGTTCTTC

J: TRBJ1-1
size: .
length: 13
V: TRBV20-1
D: .
CDR3: CSASGQVNTEAFF
DNA: TGCAGTGCTAGTGGCCAGGTGAACACTGAAGCTTTCTTT

J: TRBJ2-3
size: .
length: 16
V: TRBV5-1
D: .
CDR3: CASSLGGGRITDTQYF
DNA: TGCGCCAGCAGCTTAGGTGGGGGGAGAATCACAGATACGCAGTATTTT

J: TRBJ2-2
size: few
length: 15
V: TRBV7-2
D: TRBD2
CDR3: CASSLGLANTGELFF
DNA: TGTGCCAGCAGCTTGGGACTAGCGAACACCGGGGAGCTGTTTTTT

J: TRBJ1-1
size: once
length: 13
V: TRBV6-5
D: .
CDR3: CASSAVLNTEAFF
DNA: TGTGCCAGCAGCGCAGTCTTGAACACTGAAGCTTTCTTT

J: TRBJ2-3
size: .
length: 14
V: TRBV7-9
D: TRBD1
CDR3: CASTGQASTDTQYF
DNA: TGTGCCAGCACGGGACAGGCTAGCACAGATACGCAGTATTTT

J: TRBJ1-3
size: .
length: 14
V: TRBV3-1/TRBV3-2
D: .
CDR3: CASNDRPSGNTIYF
DNA: TGTGCCAGCAATGACAGACCCTCTGGAAACACCATATATTTT

J: TRBJ2-3
size: .
length: 15
V: TRBV12-5
D: TRBD1
CDR3: CASSKDRVLGDTQYF
DNA: TGTGCTAGCAGCAAGGACAGGGTGTTAGGAGATACGCAGTATTTT

J: TRBJ2-5
size: .
length: 14
V: TRBV2
D: .
CDR3: CASSETAGGETQYF
DNA: TGTGCCAGCAGTGAAACCGCCGGAGGGGAGACCCAGTACTTC

J: TRBJ2-3
size: .
length: 18
V: TRBV4-1
D: .
CDR3: CASSQPPGTSPVTDTQYF
DNA: TGCGCCAGCAGCCAACCCCCAGGAACTAGCCCTGTGACAGATACGCAGTATTTT

J: TRBJ1-4
size: .
length: 14
V: TRBV9
D: .
CDR3: CASSGGTFNEKLFF
DNA: TGTGCCAGCTCGGGGGGGACCTTTAATGAAAAACTGTTTTTT

J: TRBJ1-6
size: .
length: 13
V: TRBV3-1/TRBV3-2
D: TRBD1
CDR3: CASMGQGGSPLHF
DNA: TGTGCCAGCATGGGACAGGGGGGATCACCCCTCCACTTT

J: TRBJ2-5
size: few
length: 15
V: TRBV7-9
D: .
CDR3: CASSLSVLPQETQYF
DNA: TGTGCCAGCAGCTTATCGGTATTACCTCAAGAGACCCAGTACTTC

J: TRBJ2-5
size: .
length: 14
V: TRBV14
D: TRBD1
CDR3: CASSQDWDSSTQYF
DNA: TGTGCCAGCAGCCAAGATTGGGACAGCTCGACCCAGTACTTC

J: TRBJ1-4
size: .
length: 14
V: TRBV29-1
D: .
CDR3: CSVRVGGRNEKLFF
DNA: TGCAGCGTTAGGGTGGGAGGAAGGAATGAAAAACTGTTTTTT

J: TRBJ2-3
size: once
length: 14
V: TRBV5-4
D: .
CDR3: CASSLQGRTDTQYF
DNA: TGTGCCAGCAGCCTACAGGGTAGGACAGATACGCAGTATTTT

J: TRBJ2-4
size: .
length: 14
V: TRBV3-1/TRBV3-2
D: TRBD2
CDR3: CASSRSGGAAIQYF
DNA: TGTGCCAGCAGCCGGAGCGGGGGGGCTGCCATTCAGTACTTC

J: TRBJ1-4
size: .
length: 14
V: TRBV7-2
D: TRBD1
CDR3: CASSLDRGQRKLFF
DNA: TGTGCCAGCAGCTTGGACAGGGGGCAACGAAAACTGTTTTTT